The T cell receptor (beta chain) described here comes from a study of T cells in tuberculosis. Study overall: T cells were selected with CD1B tetramers loaded with glucose monomycolate.

Unsorted cryopreserved PBMC were sequenced, averaging roughly 100,000 T cells per clinical donor. The V and J ends lost 0 bases and 3 bases respectively, with 6 bases between them. CDR1 is MNHEY and CDR2 is SMNVEV in the germline V gene (reference sequence). The CDR3 consists of 13 residues. Produced via immunoSEQ multiplex PCR; TCRdb's table is partial and in-frame only. The sample consists of tens of thousands of clones, about 94% of them appearing once. The sequenced sample was PBMCs. The chain is built from TRBV27 and TRBJ2-7; the D is unclear. The sequence was collected from a donor aged 10-30 years with latent tuberculosis or without tuberculosis infection. Some clones in this sample may be carry-over from other donors' samples. CDR3 region: CASSLSNSYEQYF. The CDR3, as DNA: TGTGCCAGCAGTTTATCGAACAGCTACGAGCAGTACTTC.